The present entry profiles one TCR beta chain with its context. The ends were cut back, 0 bases at V and 2 bases at J, with 6 bases in the middle. Germline values: CDR1 SGHRS, CDR2 YFSETQ. This CDR3 contains 13 residues. Using immunoSEQ multiplex PCR, the repertoire was profiled, and TCRdb retains in-frame clones only, with some absent. The repertoire includes some 83,000 clones, 90% to 95% of them detected once, and about 0.41% sits in the top ten. The record originates from a study of technical replicates of blood from a handful of donors. The sequence derives from a human donor in good health. This sequence joins TRBV5-1 and TRBJ2-7, with D unresolved. The sequencing input was T cells isolated from PBMCs. CDR3 sequence reads: CASSLDGTYEQYF. The CDR3 coding sequence is TGCGCCAGCAGCTTGGACGGTACCTACGAGCAGTACTTC.